The T cell receptor beta chain described here comes from a study of T-cell reconstitution after alpha-beta-depleted transplantation in children. TCRbeta library preparation incorporated unique molecular identifiers. TCRdb re-called the PCR reads through MiXCR, storing one row per CDR3 protein. This table has roughly 300,000 distinct CDR3 sequences, around a tenth appearing once. This clonotype was recorded many times. This CDR3 contains 18 residues. The V end lost 4 bases, the J end lost 3 bases, and 22 bases lay between the germline ends. Germline V gene data show CDR1 as SEHNR and CDR2 as FQNEAQ (reference sequence).

The TCR sequence derives from a male patient aged 2-15 years who had a stem cell transplant for chronic granulomatous disease, so the T cells may come from the graft donor. The V gene is TRBV7-9, the J gene TRBJ2-4, with D possibly TRBD2 on 6 matching bases. Sample: peripheral blood, taken 180 days after TCRalphabeta/CD19-depleted stem cell transplant. CDR3 coding DNA: TGTGCCAGCAGCTCCCCCGGGACCGGGGGTGTAGGCAAAAACATTCAGTACTTC. Its protein product is CASSSPGTGGVGKNIQYF. Filled out from reference TRBV7-9 and TRBJ2-4, the complete variable domain reads DTGVSQNPRHKITKRGQNVTFRCDPISEHNRLYWYRQTLGQGPEFLTYFQNEAQLEKSRLLSDRFSAERPKGSFSTLEIQRTEQGDSAMYLCASSSPGTGGVGKNIQYFGAGTRLSVL.